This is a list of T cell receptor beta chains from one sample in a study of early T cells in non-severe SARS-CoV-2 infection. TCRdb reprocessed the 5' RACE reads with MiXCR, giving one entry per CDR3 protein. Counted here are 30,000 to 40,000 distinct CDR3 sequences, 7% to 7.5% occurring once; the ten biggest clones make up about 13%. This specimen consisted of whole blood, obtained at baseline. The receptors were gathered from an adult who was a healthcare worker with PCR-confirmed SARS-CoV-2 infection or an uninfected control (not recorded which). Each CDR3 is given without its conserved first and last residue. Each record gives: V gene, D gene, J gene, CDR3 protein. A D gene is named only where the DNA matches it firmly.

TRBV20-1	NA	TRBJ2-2	SARGYRGGNASPGELF
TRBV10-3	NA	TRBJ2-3	AISDYSPGLRTDTQY
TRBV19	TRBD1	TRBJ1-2	ASSTGQGLYGYT
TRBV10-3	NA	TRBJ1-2	AISDNNPAYGYT
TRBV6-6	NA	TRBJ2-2	ASSYSNTGELF
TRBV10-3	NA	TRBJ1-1	AIRPGQENTEAF
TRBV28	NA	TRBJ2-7	ASSPMDSYEQY
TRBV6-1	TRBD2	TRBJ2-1	ASTGLAGGYNEQF
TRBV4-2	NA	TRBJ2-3	ASSQGRQTSTDTQY
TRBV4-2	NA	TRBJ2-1	ASSQDMLYNEQF
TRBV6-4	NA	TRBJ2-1	ASSERGEGTEQF
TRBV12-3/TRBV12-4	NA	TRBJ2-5	ASSLGGPGETQY
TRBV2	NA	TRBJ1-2	ASSAGIGYT
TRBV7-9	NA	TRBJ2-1	ASSLVGLGYEQF
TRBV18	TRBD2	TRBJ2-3	ASSPRLAGAKDTQY
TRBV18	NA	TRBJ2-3	ASSPTRDTQY
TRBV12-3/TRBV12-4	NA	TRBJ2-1	ASSLAGSGLNEQF
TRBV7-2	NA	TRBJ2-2	ASSVSFTGELF
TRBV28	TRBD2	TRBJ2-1	ASSVRGRTLGGLF
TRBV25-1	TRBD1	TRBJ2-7	ASSFFGTATYEQY
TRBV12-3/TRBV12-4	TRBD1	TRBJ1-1	ASSPLRTGNTEAF
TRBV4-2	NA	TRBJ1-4	ASSQVGYPTNEKLF
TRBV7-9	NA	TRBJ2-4	ASSLAGSSRVTNIQY
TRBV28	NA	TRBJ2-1	ASRGADTSYNEQF
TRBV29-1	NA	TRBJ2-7	SVEGGGYEQY
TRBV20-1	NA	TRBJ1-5	SARDSHFQPQH
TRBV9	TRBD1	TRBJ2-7	ASSGGTGNEQY
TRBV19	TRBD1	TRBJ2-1	ASSIGQGGHEQF
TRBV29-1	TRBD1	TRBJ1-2	SVAAHSTGSAYGYT
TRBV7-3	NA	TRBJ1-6	ASSLGGTNNSPLH
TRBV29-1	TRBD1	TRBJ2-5	SVEFTDYRQGLQETQY
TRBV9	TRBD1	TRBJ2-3	ASSTRRDSGTDTQY
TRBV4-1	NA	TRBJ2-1	ASSQVVGDYNEQF
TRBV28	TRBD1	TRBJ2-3	ASSQQGLGLDTQY
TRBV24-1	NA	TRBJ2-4	ATSDQGVRQY
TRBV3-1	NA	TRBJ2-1	ASRSDSNEQF
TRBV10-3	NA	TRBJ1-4	AISGGTNEKLF
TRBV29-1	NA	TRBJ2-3	SVESRGGTDTQY
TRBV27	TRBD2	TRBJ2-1	ASTASGSFNEQF
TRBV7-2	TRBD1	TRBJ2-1	ASSRRGLIEQF
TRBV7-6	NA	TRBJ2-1	ASSLLGGSIGEQF
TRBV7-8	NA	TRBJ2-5	ASSRLEGGQETQY
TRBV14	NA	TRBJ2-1	ASSPLGAYNEQF
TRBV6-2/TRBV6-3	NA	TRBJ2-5	ASTKRYQETQY
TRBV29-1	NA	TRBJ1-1	SVEEGRTEVF
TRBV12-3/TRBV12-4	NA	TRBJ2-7	ASSIDTYEQY
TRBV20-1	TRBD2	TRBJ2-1	SARGPGLGGFYGGNEQF
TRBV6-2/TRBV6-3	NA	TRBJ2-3	ASSHSDSTDTQY